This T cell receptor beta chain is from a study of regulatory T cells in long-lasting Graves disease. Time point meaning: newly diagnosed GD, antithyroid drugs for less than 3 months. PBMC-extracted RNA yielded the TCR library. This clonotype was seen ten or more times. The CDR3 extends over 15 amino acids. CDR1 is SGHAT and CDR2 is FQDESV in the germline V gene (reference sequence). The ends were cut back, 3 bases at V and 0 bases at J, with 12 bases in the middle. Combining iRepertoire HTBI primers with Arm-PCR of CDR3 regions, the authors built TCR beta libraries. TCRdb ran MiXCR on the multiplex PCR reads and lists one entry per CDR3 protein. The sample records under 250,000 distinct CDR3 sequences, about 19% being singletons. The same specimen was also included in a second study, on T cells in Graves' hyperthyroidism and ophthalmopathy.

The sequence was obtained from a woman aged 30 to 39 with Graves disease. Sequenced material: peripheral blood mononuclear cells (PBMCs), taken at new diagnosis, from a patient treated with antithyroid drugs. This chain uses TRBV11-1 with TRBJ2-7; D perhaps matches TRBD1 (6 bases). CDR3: CASSFSGTPSYEQYF. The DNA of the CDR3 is TGTGCCAGCAGCTTTTCCGGGACACCCTCCTACGAGCAGTACTTC.